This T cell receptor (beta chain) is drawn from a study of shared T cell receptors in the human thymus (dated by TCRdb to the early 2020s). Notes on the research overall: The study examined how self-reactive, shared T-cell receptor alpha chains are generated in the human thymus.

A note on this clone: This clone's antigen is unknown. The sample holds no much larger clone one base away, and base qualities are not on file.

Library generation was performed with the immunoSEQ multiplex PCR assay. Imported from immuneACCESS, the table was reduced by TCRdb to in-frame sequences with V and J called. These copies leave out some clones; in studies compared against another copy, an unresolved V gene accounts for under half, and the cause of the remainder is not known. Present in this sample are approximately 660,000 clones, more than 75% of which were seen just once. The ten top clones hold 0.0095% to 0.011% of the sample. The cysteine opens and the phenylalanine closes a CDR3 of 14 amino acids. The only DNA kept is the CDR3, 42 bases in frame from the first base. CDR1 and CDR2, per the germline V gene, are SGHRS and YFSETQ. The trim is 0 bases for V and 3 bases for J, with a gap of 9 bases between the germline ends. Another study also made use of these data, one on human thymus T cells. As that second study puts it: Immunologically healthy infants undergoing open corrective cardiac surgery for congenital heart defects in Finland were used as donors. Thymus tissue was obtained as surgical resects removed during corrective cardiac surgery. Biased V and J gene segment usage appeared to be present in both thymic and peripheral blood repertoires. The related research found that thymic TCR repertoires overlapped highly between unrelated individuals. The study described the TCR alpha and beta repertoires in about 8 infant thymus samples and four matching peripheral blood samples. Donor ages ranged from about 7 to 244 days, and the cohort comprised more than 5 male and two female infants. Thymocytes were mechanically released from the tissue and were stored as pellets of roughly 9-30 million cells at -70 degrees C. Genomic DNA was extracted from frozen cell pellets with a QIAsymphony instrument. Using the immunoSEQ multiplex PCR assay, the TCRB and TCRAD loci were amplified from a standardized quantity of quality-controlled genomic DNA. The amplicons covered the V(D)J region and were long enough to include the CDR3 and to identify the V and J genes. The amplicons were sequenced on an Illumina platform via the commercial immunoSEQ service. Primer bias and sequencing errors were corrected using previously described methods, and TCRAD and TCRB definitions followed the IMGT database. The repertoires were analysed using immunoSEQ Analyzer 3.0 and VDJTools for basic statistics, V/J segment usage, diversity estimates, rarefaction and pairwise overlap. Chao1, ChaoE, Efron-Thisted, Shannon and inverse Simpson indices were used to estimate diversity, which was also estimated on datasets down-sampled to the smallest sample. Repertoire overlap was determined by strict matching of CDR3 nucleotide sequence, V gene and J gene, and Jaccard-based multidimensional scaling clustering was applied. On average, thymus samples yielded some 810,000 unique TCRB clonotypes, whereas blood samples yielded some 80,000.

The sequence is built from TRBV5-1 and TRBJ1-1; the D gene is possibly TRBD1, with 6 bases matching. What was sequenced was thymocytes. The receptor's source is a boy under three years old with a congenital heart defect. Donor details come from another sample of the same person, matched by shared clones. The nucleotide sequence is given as TGCGCCAGCAGCTTGGGGGGGGGCGACACTGAAGCTTTCTTT. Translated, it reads CASSLGGGDTEAFF. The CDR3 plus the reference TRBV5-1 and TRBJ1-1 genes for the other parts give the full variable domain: KAGVTQTPRYLIKTRGQQVTLSCSPISGHRSVSWYQQTPGQGLQFLFEYFSETQRNKGNFPGRFSGRQFSNSRSEMNVSTLELGDSALYLCASSLGGGDTEAFFGQGTRLTVV.